Below, 31 T cell receptor beta chains from the same sample are listed, as sequenced in a study of blood T cell repertoires in COVID-19. Generated by immunoSEQ multiplex PCR, the TCRdb table keeps only in-frame clones and is missing some. The sample yields about 160,000 clones, 81% seen once. The sample comprised peripheral blood. These receptors came from a human donor in a cohort sampled during active COVID-19.

This rearrangement joins TRBV6-2 or TRBV6-3 to TRBJ1-2; a weak D match, TRBD1 (6 bases). The CDR3 spans 13 residues. CDR1 and CDR2 (germline): MNHEY, SVGEGT. Between the trimmed V and J ends, which lost 6 bases and 8 bases, there was a span of 16 bases. In DNA, the CDR3 is TGTGCCAGCAGCAAAGGGGGGGCGATCGGCTACACCTTC. This encodes CASSKGGAIGYTF.

This clone is a singleton in its sample. The chain is built from TRBV27 and TRBJ1-2; the D is unclear. The CDR3 runs to 14 residues. Germline loops: CDR1 MNHEY, CDR2 SMNVEV (reference sequence). V lost 1 base, J lost 4 bases, and 10 bases lay in between. The CDR3 spells CASSLYPDTYGYTF. In nucleotides, the CDR3 is TGTGCCAGCAGTTTATACCCCGACACCTATGGCTACACCTTC.

This chain links TRBV6-2 or TRBV6-3 with TRBJ2-2; possibly TRBD2 for D (6 bases). Germline V lookup: CDR1 MNHEY, CDR2 SVGEGT. This CDR3 is built from 16 residues. V shed 5 bases and J shed 6 bases, with 19 bases lying between them. The CDR3 loop is CASSLTGSGVAGELFF. The CDR3 DNA reads as TGTGCCAGCAGTCTCACGGGATCGGGAGTGGCCGGGGAGCTGTTTTTT.

The table lists this clone with a few counts. The chain employs TRBV7-2 and TRBJ2-1, with TRBD1 as a possible D gene (6 bases). Germline CDR1 is SGHTA and CDR2 is FQGNSA. The V and J ends lost 6 bases and 8 bases respectively, with 11 bases between them. This CDR3 comprises 12 residues. The DNA of the CDR3 is TGTGCCAGCAGACCTCAGGGGCATGAGCAGTTCTTC. It codes for CASRPQGHEQFF.

J is TRBJ1-5 and V is TRBV19; D not resolved. The V gene's germline CDR1 is LNHDA and CDR2 SQIVND (reference sequence). Trimming stripped 4 bases from V and 4 bases from J, with 5 bases between. CDR3 length equals 12 residues. CDR3 DNA sequence: TGTGCCAGTAGTACTGCGAATCAGCCCCAGCATTTT. The encoded protein is CASSTANQPQHF. The variable domain in full, completed from reference TRBV19 and TRBJ1-5, reads DGGITQSPKYLFRKEGQNVTLSCEQNLNHDAMYWYRQDPGQGLRLIYYSQIVNDFQKGDIAEGYSVSREKKESFPLTVTSAQKNPTAFYLCASSTANQPQHFGDGTRLSIL.

The V gene is TRBV25-1, the J gene TRBJ1-2, with TRBD1 identical over 9 bases. Germline V lookup: CDR1 MGHDK, CDR2 SYGVNS. The CDR3 covers 17 residues. V trimming: 2 bases; J trimming: 6 bases; junction bases outside the gene matches: 13. CDR3: CASSETGWTGEGHGYTF. The CDR3 bases are TGTGCCAGCAGTGAAACTGGATGGACAGGGGAAGGTCATGGCTACACCTTC.

The V gene is TRBV6-6, the J gene TRBJ2-5; 8 bases are shared with TRBD2. The CDR3 runs 15 residues. The V gene's germline CDR1 is MNHNY and CDR2 SVGAGI (reference sequence). V dropped 2 bases and J dropped 3; count of bases not matched to a gene: 5. Written as DNA, the CDR3 is TGTGCCAGCAGTTACCCCACAGCGGGGGAAGAGACCCAGTACTTC. It encodes CASSYPTAGEETQYF.

This clone was recorded at least ten times. This sequence joins TRBV4-2 and TRBJ2-1, with TRBD2 identical over 8 bases. V dropped 1 base and J dropped 2; count of bases not matched to a gene: 7. This CDR3 is 17 amino acids long. The germline CDR1 and CDR2 sequences are LGHNA and YNFKEQ. CDR3 sequence: CASSQGGAGGPYNEQFF. In DNA, the CDR3 is TGTGCCAGCAGCCAAGGTGGGGCGGGAGGACCCTACAATGAGCAGTTCTTC.

This clone was observed a single time. The chain links TRBV7-9 to TRBJ1-1; no firm D call. The CDR3 length is 15 residues. Trimming cost V 8 bases and J 0 bases, with 16 bases left between them. Germline V CDR1 and CDR2: SEHNR, FQNEAQ (reference sequence). The CDR3 sequence is CASCATRDLNTEAFF. As DNA, the CDR3 is TGTGCCAGCTGCGCGACTAGGGATCTGAACACTGAAGCTTTCTTT. The whole variable domain, remainder taken from reference TRBV7-9 and TRBJ1-1, is DTGVSQNPRHKITKRGQNVTFRCDPISEHNRLYWYRQTLGQGPEFLTYFQNEAQLEKSRLLSDRFSAERPKGSFSTLEIQRTEQGDSAMYLCASCATRDLNTEAFFGQGTRLTVV.

The chain couples TRBV3-1 (or the pseudogene TRBV3-2) to TRBJ1-5; the D is unclear. The CDR3 length is 12 residues. The germline gives CDR1 LGHDT, CDR2 YNNKEL (reference sequence). Between the trimmed V and J ends, which lost 3 bases and 5 bases, there was a span of 5 bases. The CDR3 here is CASSHPYQPQHF. The CDR3 DNA is TGTGCCAGCAGCCATCCCTATCAGCCCCAGCATTTT.

The V and J genes are TRBV19 and TRBJ1-2, with D tentatively TRBD1 (6 bases). The germline gives CDR1 LNHDA, CDR2 SQIVND (reference sequence). The CDR3 has 14 residues. Trimming shortened V by 10 bases and J by 3 bases, and 18 bases separated the two germline ends. CDR3 sequence (DNA): TGTGCCACTAGAAATAGAGGGGGAGACTATGGCTACACCTTC. As protein: CATRNRGGDYGYTF.

The rearrangement uses TRBV5-8 and TRBJ1-1; unclear D gene. The length of the CDR3 is 15 residues. Trimming pared 6 bases from V and 4 bases from J, leaving 19 bases between. The germline gives CDR1 SGHTS, CDR2 YDEGEE. In DNA, the CDR3 is TGTGCCAGCACCTATGAAGGCCCAACGGGCACTGAAGCTTTCTTT. Translating gives CASTYEGPTGTEAFF.

The rearrangement uses TRBV4-3 and TRBJ2-7, with D possibly TRBD1 on 5 matching bases. From germline, CDR1 is LGHNA and CDR2 YSLEER. V lost 3 bases and J lost 4, with 10 bases in between. The CDR3 extends over 13 amino acids. CDR3 DNA: TGCGCCAGCAGCCAGAGCCAGGGATACGAGCAGTACTTC. Its protein product is CASSQSQGYEQYF.

The chain uses TRBV6-5 and TRBJ1-1, with TRBD1 matching over 7 bases. The junction had 2 bases not matched to a gene; V was cut back by 2 bases and J by 5 bases. CDR3 size: 13 residues. Germline loops: CDR1 MNHEY, CDR2 SVGAGI. CDR3 coding DNA: TGTGCCAGCAGTTACAAGGGGGCAACTGAAGCTTTCTTT. This codes for CASSYKGATEAFF.

The rearrangement uses TRBV11-2 and TRBJ2-7; TRBD1 matches 10 bases. V shed 3 bases and J 6 bases; nucleotides not matched to a gene: 5. The germline CDR1 and CDR2 sequences are SGHAT and FQNNGV. CDR3 length: 14 amino acids. CDR3 DNA: TGTGCCAGCAGCTTTAAGGGACAGGGGATCGAGCAGTACTTC. This sequence encodes CASSFKGQGIEQYF.

The chain combines TRBV4-1 with TRBJ2-7; D call uncertain. The V end lost 7 bases, the J end lost 0 bases, and 25 bases lay between the germline ends. The CDR3 sequence is 18 residues long. Germline CDR1 MGHRA, CDR2 YSYEKL. In DNA, the CDR3 is TGCGCCAGCACCCGAGGATTCGGAAGTTTCTTGAGCTCCTACGAGCAGTACTTC. Translation gives CASTRGFGSFLSSYEQYF.

The chain joins TRBV28 to TRBJ1-6; D uncertain. Germline-derived CDR1 and CDR2 are MDHEN and SYDVKM. Trimming took off 3 bases at V and 10 bases at J, with 13 bases between the two ends. The CDR3 extends over 14 amino acids. The CDR3 protein is CASSFSGSRSPLHF. CDR3 sequence (DNA): TGTGCCAGCAGTTTTTCAGGTAGTCGATCACCCCTCCACTTT.

J is TRBJ1-1 and V is TRBV5-6, with D hard to call. The germline gives CDR1 SGHDT, CDR2 YYEEEE. CDR3 size: 14 residues. V dropped 0 bases and J dropped 1 base, with 7 bases sitting between them. The CDR3 nucleotides read TGTGCCAGCAGCTTGGCTGCAGGGAACACTGAAGCTTTCTTT. Encoded protein: CASSLAAGNTEAFF.

The CDR3 region is CASLIGGSSYNSPLHF. CDR3 DNA: TGTGCCAGCTTAATAGGAGGGAGCTCCTATAATTCACCCCTCCACTTT. The chain uses TRBV28 and TRBJ1-6; D gene uncertain. CDR1 and CDR2 (germline): MDHEN, SYDVKM. V lost 8 bases to trimming and J lost 0 bases, with 14 bases between them. The CDR3 totals 16 residues. The full variable domain, with the rest looked up from reference TRBV28 and TRBJ1-6, is DVKVTQSSRYLVKRTGEKVFLECVQDMDHENMFWYRQDPGLGLRLIYFSYDVKMKEKGDIPEGYSVSREKKERFSLILESASTNQTSMYLCASLIGGSSYNSPLHFGNGTRLTVT.

The rearrangement uses TRBV7-7 and TRBJ2-2; D is ambiguous. Germline lookup yields CDR1 SSHAT and CDR2 FNYEAQ (reference sequence). The length of the CDR3 is 12 residues. Trimming removed 5 bases from V and 2 bases from J, with 3 bases in between. The CDR3 nucleotides read TGTGCCAGCAGCCCAAACACCGGGGAGCTGTTTTTT. This gives the protein CASSPNTGELFF.

A single count supports this clone. V gene TRBV5-1 combines with J gene TRBJ1-6, with TRBD1 matching 9 bases. J gave up 10 bases and V 2 bases, and 4 bases lay outside the gene matches. Germline lookup yields CDR1 SGHRS and CDR2 YFSETQ. The CDR3 extends over 14 amino acids. The CDR3: CASSFRQGDSPLHF. CDR3 nucleotide sequence: TGCGCCAGCAGCTTTAGACAGGGGGACTCACCCCTCCACTTT.

This sequence joins TRBV6-1 and TRBJ2-7; 7 bases agree with TRBD1. This CDR3 has 11 amino acids. V lost 3 bases to trimming and J lost 12 bases; unmatched junction nucleotides: 5. The germline CDR1 and CDR2 sequences are MNHNS and SASEGT. CDR3 DNA sequence: TGTGCCAGCAGTGAGACCAGGGGGACGTACTTC. As protein: CASSETRGTYF.

V usage is TRBV5-4 and J usage is TRBJ1-4; D remains unclear. Trimming took 4 bases from V and 8 from J, leaving 12 bases between them. CDR1 SGHNT and CDR2 YYREEE come from the germline V gene (reference sequence). The length of the CDR3 is 13 residues. The CDR3 reads CASSTRLEEKLFF. The CDR3 nucleotides read TGTGCCAGCAGCACCAGACTGGAGGAAAAACTGTTTTTT.

The CDR3 spells CASSLVSGRVYEQYF. The CDR3, as DNA: TGTGCCAGCAGCTTAGTTAGCGGAAGGGTCTACGAGCAGTACTTC. V is TRBV7-9 and J is TRBJ2-7, with a possible D match to TRBD2 (6 bases). This CDR3 region has 15 residues. V was clipped by 1 base and J by 3 bases, with 13 bases between them. CDR1 and CDR2 from the germline V gene are SEHNR and FQNEAQ (reference sequence). Together with reference TRBV7-9 and TRBJ2-7, the CDR3 gives the full variable domain: DTGVSQNPRHKITKRGQNVTFRCDPISEHNRLYWYRQTLGQGPEFLTYFQNEAQLEKSRLLSDRFSAERPKGSFSTLEIQRTEQGDSAMYLCASSLVSGRVYEQYFGPGTRLTVT.

This clone has a handful of counts. This chain uses TRBV7-2 with TRBJ1-2, with TRBD1 identical over 10 bases. Germline V CDR1 and CDR2: SGHTA, FQGNSA. The V and J ends lost 4 bases and 8 bases, in that order; junction bases with no gene match: 7. CDR3 size: 14 residues. The CDR3 sequence: CASSSTGGKMGYTF. Written as DNA, the CDR3 is TGTGCCAGCAGCTCGACAGGGGGCAAGATGGGCTACACCTTC.

J is TRBJ2-7 and V is TRBV27, with 11 bases that match TRBD2. CDR1 MNHEY and CDR2 SMNVEV come from the germline V gene (reference sequence). This CDR3 is 16 amino acids long. Germline trimming cut 4 bases from V and 5 bases from J; bases unmatched to any gene: 10. The CDR3 bases are TGTGCCAGCAGTTCCACAATAGCGGGGGGGCTGGACGAGCAGTACTTC. Protein: CASSSTIAGGLDEQYF.

The V gene is TRBV28, the J gene TRBJ2-1; D call uncertain. Germline CDR1 MDHEN, CDR2 SYDVKM. The V end was cut by 6 bases, the J end by 6 bases, with 9 bases between. This CDR3 is built from 12 residues. CDR3 residues: CASSPAANEQFF. The DNA for the CDR3 is TGTGCCAGCAGCCCTGCGGCCAATGAGCAGTTCTTC.

The chain combines TRBV27 with TRBJ1-6; TRBD1 is a possible D gene (6 bases). Looked up from germline, CDR1 is MNHEY and CDR2 is SMNVEV (reference sequence). The CDR3 is made up of 18 amino acids. V lost 3 bases and J 10 bases, leaving 25 bases between the germline ends. The CDR3, as DNA: TGTGCCAGCAGTTTGGGGGGGGCGTCTTCGTATCTTGGCTCACCCCTCCACTTT. Translated: CASSLGGASSYLGSPLHF.

The V call is TRBV2, the J call TRBJ2-7; 12 bases map to TRBD2. The germline V gene has CDR1 SNHLY and CDR2 FYNNEI. J was trimmed by 1 base and V by 3 bases; bases with no gene match: 7. This CDR3 contains 17 residues. The CDR3 region has the DNA TGTGCCAGCAGTGAGCGACTAGCGGGGGCACAATCCTACGAGCAGTACTTC. Its protein product is CASSERLAGAQSYEQYF. Drawing the rest from reference TRBV2 and TRBJ2-7, the complete variable domain is EPEVTQTPSHQVTQMGQEVILRCVPISNHLYFYWYRQILGQKVEFLVSFYNNEISEKSEIFDDQFSVERPDGSNFTLKIRSTKLEDSAMYFCASSERLAGAQSYEQYFGPGTRLTVT.

The chain recombines TRBV10-3 with TRBJ1-2; TRBD1 matches 7 bases. Germline V gene sequence: CDR1 ENHRY, CDR2 SYGVKD. V lost 0 bases and J lost 6; bases outside the gene matches: 4. The CDR3 length is 14 residues. CDR3 DNA: TGTGCCATCAGTGAGTCGAAGGGGGCTAATGGCTACACCTTC. Protein sequence: CAISESKGANGYTF.

CDR3 nucleotides: TGTGCCAGCAGTCCCTGGACAGGGAAGGGGTTCGGTGAAAAACTGTTTTTT. Its translation is CASSPWTGKGFGEKLFF. V gene TRBV28 combines with J gene TRBJ1-4, with 8 nucleotides matching TRBD1. The J segment lost 7 bases and the V segment lost 5 bases, leaving 15 bases of the junction unmatched. Germline CDR1 MDHEN, CDR2 SYDVKM. This CDR3 is 17 amino acids long.